A selection of T cell receptor beta chains follows, all from one sample in a study of OX40 agonist ivuxolimab in advanced cancers. Only in-frame clones appear in the TCRdb table, and some are missing; sequencing was by immunoSEQ multiplex PCR. Of some 60,000 clones listed, around 93% are singletons. The specimen was CD4+ or CD8+ T cells sorted from blood, collected in a trial of the OX40 agonist ivuxolimab. These receptor sequences come from an adult with an advanced solid tumor such as melanoma, head and neck, liver or kidney cancer. Both conserved end residues are part of each CDR3. Each record gives: clone size, J gene, D gene, V gene, CDR3 protein, CDR3 DNA. The D gene is left open where the match is weak. Clone size is stated in some rows and not others, as once, few, many or a class when expanded.

>once|TRBJ2-1|-|TRBV25-1
CASIGQFLSYNEQFF
TGTGCCAGTATCGGACAATTTCTCTCCTACAATGAGCAGTTCTTC
>once|TRBJ2-7|-|TRBV9
CASSAGREFEQYF
TGTGCCAGCAGCGCCGGTCGTGAATTCGAGCAGTACTTC
>-|TRBJ2-7|TRBD2|TRBV14
CASSPSGLFSYEQYF
TGTGCCAGCAGCCCTAGCGGTCTTTTCTCCTACGAGCAGTACTTC
>-|TRBJ1-4|TRBD1|TRBV9
CASSVLDRINEKLFF
TGTGCCAGCAGCGTACTGGACAGGATTAATGAAAAACTGTTTTTT
>-|TRBJ2-1|TRBD2|TRBV9
CASSVAPAASGYNEQFF
TGTGCCAGCAGCGTAGCCCCGGCGGCTAGCGGGTACAATGAGCAGTTCTTC
>-|TRBJ2-5|TRBD1|TRBV7-2
CASRLTGDPQETQYF
TGTGCCAGCAGATTAACAGGGGACCCCCAAGAGACCCAGTACTTC
>-|TRBJ2-7|-|TRBV5-1
CANSLRSDMAFSYEQYF
TGCGCCAACAGCTTGAGATCGGACATGGCATTCTCCTACGAGCAGTACTTC
>once|TRBJ2-5|-|TRBV5-4
CASSLVPLQETQYF
TGTGCCAGCAGCTTGGTACCCCTCCAAGAGACCCAGTACTTC
>-|TRBJ2-1|-|TRBV10-3
CAIMGTSGEQFF
TGTGCCATCATGGGGACGTCTGGGGAGCAGTTCTTC
>few|TRBJ2-2|-|TRBV4-1
CASSQEIPVARTGELFF
TGCGCCAGCAGCCAAGAAATTCCAGTGGCTAGAACCGGGGAGCTGTTTTTT
>-|TRBJ2-2|-|TRBV9
CASSLRGSLAANTGELFF
TGTGCCAGCAGCCTCAGGGGATCCCTAGCGGCGAACACCGGGGAGCTGTTTTTT
>-|TRBJ1-1|-|TRBV4-1
CASSQDFTGTEAFF
TGCGCCAGCAGCCAAGATTTCACAGGGACTGAAGCTTTCTTT
>-|TRBJ1-5|-|TRBV6-5
CASSSRDINQPQHF
TGTGCCAGCAGTTCCCGGGACATTAATCAGCCCCAGCATTTT
>-|TRBJ2-5|-|TRBV7-9
CASSLWGETQYF
TGTGCCAGCAGCTTATGGGGAGAGACCCAGTACTTC
>-|TRBJ1-6|-|TRBV6-5
CASSYSRSYNSPLHF
TGTGCCAGCAGTTACTCGCGGAGCTATAATTCACCCCTCCACTTT
>-|TRBJ1-2|TRBD1|TRBV11-2
CASSLWTGTEGGYTF
TGTGCCAGCAGCTTATGGACAGGGACGGAAGGGGGCTACACCTTC
>-|TRBJ1-3|-|TRBV6-5
CASSFGGSGNTIYF
TGTGCCAGCAGCTTCGGGGGCTCTGGAAACACCATATATTTT
>-|TRBJ1-2|-|TRBV7-2
CASRIPGQAGYTF
TGTGCCAGCAGAATCCCTGGGCAGGCCGGCTACACCTTC
>once|TRBJ2-7|-|TRBV5-6
CASSFEGAYEQYF
TGTGCCAGCAGCTTCGAAGGGGCCTACGAGCAGTACTTC
>once|TRBJ2-1|-|TRBV6-5
CASSQGSYNEQFF
TGTGCCAGCAGTCAGGGGTCCTACAATGAGCAGTTCTTC
>once|TRBJ2-3|TRBD2|TRBV6-1
CASREGTSGRASTDTQYF
TGTGCCAGCAGGGAAGGGACTAGCGGGAGGGCCAGCACAGATACGCAGTATTTT
>-|TRBJ2-1|-|TRBV4-1
CASSQGTGRNEQFF
TGCGCCAGCAGCCAAGGTACGGGGAGGAATGAGCAGTTCTTC
>-|TRBJ1-1|TRBD1|TRBV28
CASSRTGVNTEAFF
TGTGCCAGCTCAAGGACAGGGGTGAACACTGAAGCTTTCTTT
>-|TRBJ2-3|TRBD1|TRBV7-8
CASSVGMRDRGTDTQYF
TGTGCCAGCAGCGTGGGAATGCGGGACAGGGGAACAGATACGCAGTATTTT
>-|TRBJ2-7|-|TRBV28
CATGDQGTRGLEQYF
TGTGCCACCGGAGACCAAGGTACACGGGGACTCGAGCAGTACTTC
>-|TRBJ2-7|TRBD2|TRBV9
CASSARTSGTYEQYF
TGTGCCAGCAGCGCTAGGACTAGCGGGACGTACGAGCAGTACTTC
>-|TRBJ2-1|-|TRBV27
CASSLSNGNEQFF
TGTGCCAGCAGTTTATCGAACGGAAATGAGCAGTTCTTC